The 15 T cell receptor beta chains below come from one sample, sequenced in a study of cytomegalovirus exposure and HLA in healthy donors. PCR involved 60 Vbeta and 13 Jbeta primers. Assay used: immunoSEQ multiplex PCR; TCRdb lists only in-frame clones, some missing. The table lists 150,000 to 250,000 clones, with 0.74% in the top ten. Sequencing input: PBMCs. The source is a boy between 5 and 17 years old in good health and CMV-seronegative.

The DNA for the CDR3 is TGTGCCAGCAGCTTACGAACAGACCATGGCTACACCTTC. Translated: CASSLRTDHGYTF. The gene calls are TRBV7-2 and TRBJ1-2; D is unresolved. Trimming shortened V by 2 bases and J by 6 bases, and 10 bases separated the two germline ends. This CDR3 spans 13 amino acids. Germline V lookup: CDR1 SGHTA, CDR2 FQGNSA.

The CDR3: CASSLRPGGSYGYTF. CDR3 sequence (DNA): TGTGCCAGCAGCTTAAGGCCAGGGGGTAGCTATGGCTACACCTTC. This chain links TRBV7-2 with TRBJ1-2; 7 bases are shared with TRBD1. J lost 4 bases, V lost 2 bases, and 7 bases had no gene match. The germline gives CDR1 SGHTA, CDR2 FQGNSA. This CDR3 has 15 residues. The whole variable domain, filled in from reference TRBV7-2 and TRBJ1-2, reads GAGVSQSPSNKVTEKGKDVELRCDPISGHTALYWYRQSLGQGLEFLIYFQGNSAPDKSGLPSDRFSAERTGGSVSTLTIQRTQQEDSAVYLCASSLRPGGSYGYTFGSGTRLTVV.

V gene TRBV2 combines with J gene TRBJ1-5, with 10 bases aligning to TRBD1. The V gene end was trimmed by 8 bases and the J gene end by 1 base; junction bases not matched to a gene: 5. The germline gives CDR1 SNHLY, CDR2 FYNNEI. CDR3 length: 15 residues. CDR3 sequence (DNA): TGTGCCAGCGAGGGGACAGGGGAGAGCAATCAGCCCCAGCATTTT. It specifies CASEGTGESNQPQHF.

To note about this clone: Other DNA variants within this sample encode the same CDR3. The CDR3 nucleotides read TGTGCCAGCAGCTTTAGACAGCTCTCTGGAAACACCATATATTTT. As protein: CASSFRQLSGNTIYF. This chain joins TRBV5-5 and TRBJ1-3; a possible D gene is TRBD1 (5 bases). In germline, CDR1 is SGHKS, CDR2 YYEKEE (reference sequence). Trimming took 2 bases from V and 0 from J, leaving 9 bases between them. This CDR3 has 15 amino acids.

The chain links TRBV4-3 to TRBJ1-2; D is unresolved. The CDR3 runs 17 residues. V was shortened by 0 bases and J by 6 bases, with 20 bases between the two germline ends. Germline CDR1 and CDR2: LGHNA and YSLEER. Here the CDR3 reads CASSQDRYSGGLHGYTF. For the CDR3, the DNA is TGCGCCAGCAGCCAAGATAGGTATTCGGGAGGGCTCCATGGCTACACCTTC.

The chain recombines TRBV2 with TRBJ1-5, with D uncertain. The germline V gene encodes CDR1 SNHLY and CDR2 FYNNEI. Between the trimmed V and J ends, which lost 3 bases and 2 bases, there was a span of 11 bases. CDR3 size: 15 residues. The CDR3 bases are TGTGCCAGCAGTGAGGAGTCATTTCGCAATCAGCCCCAGCATTTT. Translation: CASSEESFRNQPQHF.

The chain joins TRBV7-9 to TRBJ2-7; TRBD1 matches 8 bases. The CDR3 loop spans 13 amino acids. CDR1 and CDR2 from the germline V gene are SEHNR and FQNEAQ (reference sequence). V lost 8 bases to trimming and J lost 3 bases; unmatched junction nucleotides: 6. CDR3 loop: CASGRTGYYEQYF. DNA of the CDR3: TGTGCCAGCGGAAGGACAGGGTACTACGAGCAGTACTTC.

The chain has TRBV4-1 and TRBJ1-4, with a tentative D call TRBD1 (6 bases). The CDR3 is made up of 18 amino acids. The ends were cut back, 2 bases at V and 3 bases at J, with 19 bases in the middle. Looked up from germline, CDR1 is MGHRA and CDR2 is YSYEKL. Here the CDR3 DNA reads TGCGCCAGCAGCCAACGGGACATCGGCCTCGGGGCTAATGAAAAACTGTTTTTT. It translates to CASSQRDIGLGANEKLFF.

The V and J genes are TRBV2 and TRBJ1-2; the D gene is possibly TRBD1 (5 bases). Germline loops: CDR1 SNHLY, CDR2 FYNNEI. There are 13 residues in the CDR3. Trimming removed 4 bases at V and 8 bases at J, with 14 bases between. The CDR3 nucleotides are TGTGCCAGCAGTGCAGGGCCACTAAGAGGCTACACCTTC. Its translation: CASSAGPLRGYTF. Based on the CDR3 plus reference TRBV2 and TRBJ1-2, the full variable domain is EPEVTQTPSHQVTQMGQEVILRCVPISNHLYFYWYRQILGQKVEFLVSFYNNEISEKSEIFDDQFSVERPDGSNFTLKIRSTKLEDSAMYFCASSAGPLRGYTFGSGTRLTVV.

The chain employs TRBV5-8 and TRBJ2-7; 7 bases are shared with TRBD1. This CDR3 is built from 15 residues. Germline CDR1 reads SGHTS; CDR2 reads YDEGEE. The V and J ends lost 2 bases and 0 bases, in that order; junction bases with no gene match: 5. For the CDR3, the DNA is TGTGCCAGCAGCTTATCGACAGGGTACTCCTACGAGCAGTACTTC. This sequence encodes CASSLSTGYSYEQYF.

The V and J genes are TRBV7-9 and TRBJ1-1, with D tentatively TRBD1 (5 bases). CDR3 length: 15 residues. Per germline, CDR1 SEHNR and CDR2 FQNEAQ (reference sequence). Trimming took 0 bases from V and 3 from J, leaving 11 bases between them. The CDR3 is CASSLALSGYTEAFF. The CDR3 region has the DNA TGTGCCAGCAGCTTAGCGCTTTCAGGGTACACTGAAGCTTTCTTT.

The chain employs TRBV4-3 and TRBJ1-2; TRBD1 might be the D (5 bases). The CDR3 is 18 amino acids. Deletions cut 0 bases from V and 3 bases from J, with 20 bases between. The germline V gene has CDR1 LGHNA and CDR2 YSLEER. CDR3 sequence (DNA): TGCGCCAGCAGCCAAGAGAGAGGACATACTACCTGGGACTATGGCTACACCTTC. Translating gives CASSQERGHTTWDYGYTF.

CDR3 sequence reads: CASSVGEGREETQYF. CDR3 DNA sequence: TGTGCCAGCAGCGTAGGAGAGGGCCGGGAAGAGACCCAGTACTTC. V usage is TRBV9 and J usage is TRBJ2-5; possibly TRBD2 for D (5 bases). The V gene's germline CDR1 is SGDLS and CDR2 YYNGEE. The CDR3 has 15 amino acids. Trimming removed 0 bases at V and 3 bases at J, with 12 bases between.

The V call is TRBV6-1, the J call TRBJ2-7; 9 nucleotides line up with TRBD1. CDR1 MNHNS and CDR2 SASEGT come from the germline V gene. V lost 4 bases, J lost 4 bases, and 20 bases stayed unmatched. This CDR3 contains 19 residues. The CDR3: CASSALKGLPGQGLYEQYF. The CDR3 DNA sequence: TGTGCCAGCAGTGCCCTCAAGGGTCTCCCGGGACAGGGACTTTACGAGCAGTACTTC.

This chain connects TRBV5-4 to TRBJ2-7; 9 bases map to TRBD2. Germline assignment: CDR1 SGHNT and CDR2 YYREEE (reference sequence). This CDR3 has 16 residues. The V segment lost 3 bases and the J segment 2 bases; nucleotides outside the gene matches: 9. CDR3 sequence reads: CASSSGTSPGTYEQYF. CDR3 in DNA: TGTGCCAGCAGCTCGGGGACTAGCCCAGGCACCTACGAGCAGTACTTC.